The rows below give T cell receptor beta chains drawn from one sample of a study of blood T cell repertoires in COVID-19. The protocol was immunoSEQ multiplex PCR, while the TCRdb copy is restricted to in-frame clones and leaves out a portion. The data show some 170,000 clones, more than 80% seen once. Sequencing input: peripheral blood. All receptors derive from a woman in her thirties or forties with COVID-19, enrolled during active disease. Each CDR3 is given with its conserved first and last residue. Each record gives: clone size, CDR3 length, V gene, D gene, J gene, CDR3 protein, CDR3 DNA. A D gene is named only where the DNA matches it firmly. The size of a clone is reported for some rows only, either as once, few or many, or as a class for expanded clones.

size: .; length: 15; V: TRBV15; D: TRBD2; J: TRBJ2-1; CDR3: CATSRASGGGYEQFF; DNA: TGTGCCACCAGCAGAGCTAGCGGGGGTGGCTATGAGCAGTTCTTC
size: once; length: 15; V: TRBV18; D: TRBD1; J: TRBJ2-7; CDR3: CASSPEYRGRDEQYF; DNA: TGTGCCAGCTCACCAGAGTACAGGGGGCGCGACGAGCAGTACTTC
size: .; length: 15; V: TRBV9; D: TRBD1; J: TRBJ2-2; CDR3: CASSISTGATGELFF; DNA: TGTGCCAGCAGCATTTCGACAGGGGCCACCGGGGAGCTGTTTTTT
size: .; length: 14; V: TRBV28; D: TRBD1; J: TRBJ2-1; CDR3: CASRRTGLGNEQFF; DNA: TGTGCCAGCAGGCGGACAGGGCTGGGCAATGAGCAGTTCTTC
size: .; length: 14; V: TRBV3-1/TRBV3-2; D: TRBD1; J: TRBJ1-2; CDR3: CASSQVSGTDGYTF; DNA: TGTGCCAGCAGCCAAGTCTCTGGGACAGATGGCTACACCTTC
size: .; length: 13; V: TRBV7-3; D: .; J: TRBJ2-1; CDR3: CASSRVQGNEQFF; DNA: TGTGCCAGCAGCCGAGTGCAGGGAAATGAGCAGTTCTTC
size: .; length: 17; V: TRBV4-1; D: .; J: TRBJ1-4; CDR3: CASSQEGHMGGNEKLFF; DNA: TGCGCCAGCAGCCAAGAAGGTCACATGGGGGGGAATGAAAAACTGTTTTTT
size: few; length: 17; V: TRBV5-1; D: .; J: TRBJ2-3; CDR3: CASSLGALARNTDTQYF; DNA: TGCGCCAGCAGCTTGGGAGCCCTAGCGAGAAACACAGATACGCAGTATTTT
size: .; length: 15; V: TRBV7-3; D: .; J: TRBJ2-7; CDR3: CASSQGPGSSYEQYF; DNA: TGTGCCAGCAGTCAAGGCCCGGGATCCTCCTACGAGCAGTACTTC
size: few; length: 14; V: TRBV6-2/TRBV6-3; D: .; J: TRBJ2-7; CDR3: CASSPGYSSYEQYF; DNA: TGTGCCAGCAGCCCAGGTTACAGCTCCTACGAGCAGTACTTC
size: .; length: 19; V: TRBV29-1; D: TRBD2; J: TRBJ2-1; CDR3: CSVEGLEASGSLRYNEQFF; DNA: TGCAGCGTTGAGGGGCTGGAGGCTAGCGGGAGCTTGAGGTACAATGAGCAGTTCTTC
size: once; length: 16; V: TRBV7-6; D: TRBD1; J: TRBJ2-5; CDR3: CASSPSGQRYQETQYF; DNA: TGTGCCAGCAGCCCATCGGGACAGCGGTACCAAGAGACCCAGTACTTC
size: .; length: 15; V: TRBV15; D: .; J: TRBJ2-7; CDR3: CATSRDRGLPYEQYF; DNA: TGTGCCACCAGCAGAGATCGGGGACTGCCCTACGAGCAGTACTTC
size: .; length: 13; V: TRBV25-1; D: .; J: TRBJ1-2; CDR3: CASRPGDAYGYTF; DNA: TGTGCCAGCAGGCCGGGGGATGCCTATGGCTACACCTTC
size: .; length: 17; V: TRBV28; D: .; J: TRBJ2-7; CDR3: CASSLSPPGANSYEQYF; DNA: TGTGCCAGCAGTTTATCTCCCCCTGGTGCGAACTCCTACGAGCAGTACTTC
size: once; length: 12; V: TRBV12-3/TRBV12-4; D: .; J: TRBJ1-2; CDR3: CASSFREYGYTF; DNA: TGTGCCAGCAGCTTCCGGGAATATGGCTACACCTTC
size: .; length: 12; V: TRBV10-2; D: .; J: TRBJ2-1; CDR3: CASSATGNEQFF; DNA: TGCGCCAGCAGCGCAACAGGGAATGAGCAGTTCTTC
size: .; length: 15; V: TRBV7-3; D: TRBD2; J: TRBJ2-3; CDR3: CASSVSGAGTDTQYF; DNA: TGTGCCAGCAGCGTTAGCGGGGCAGGCACAGATACGCAGTATTTT
size: .; length: 17; V: TRBV19; D: .; J: TRBJ2-5; CDR3: CASSSVFSGQQEETQYF; DNA: TGTGCCAGTAGTAGTGTGTTTAGCGGACAACAAGAAGAGACCCAGTACTTC
size: .; length: 16; V: TRBV19; D: TRBD1; J: TRBJ2-5; CDR3: CASSTPRTGGQETQYF; DNA: TGTGCCAGTAGTACCCCCCGGACAGGGGGGCAAGAGACCCAGTACTTC
size: .; length: 15; V: TRBV30; D: TRBD1; J: TRBJ2-2; CDR3: CAWRVGQGRTGELFF; DNA: TGTGCCTGGAGGGTGGGACAGGGTCGAACCGGGGAGCTGTTTTTT
size: .; length: 13; V: TRBV19; D: .; J: TRBJ1-5; CDR3: CASSTGMGQPQHF; DNA: TGTGCCAGTAGTACAGGGATGGGACAGCCCCAGCATTTT
size: few; length: 16; V: TRBV7-3; D: TRBD1; J: TRBJ1-2; CDR3: CASSLTGGASNYGYTF; DNA: TGTGCCAGCAGCTTAACAGGGGGCGCATCCAACTATGGCTACACCTTC
size: .; length: 15; V: TRBV9; D: .; J: TRBJ1-1; CDR3: CASSVDGRSPYEAFF; DNA: TGTGCCAGCAGCGTAGATGGGCGCTCGCCGTATGAAGCTTTCTTT
size: .; length: 13; V: TRBV11-1; D: .; J: TRBJ1-3; CDR3: CASSQGYGNTIYF; DNA: TGTGCCAGCAGCCAGGGGTACGGAAACACCATATATTTT
size: few; length: 15; V: TRBV3-1/TRBV3-2; D: .; J: TRBJ1-5; CDR3: CASSQAPTANQPQHF; DNA: TGTGCCAGCAGCCAAGCCCCGACAGCAAATCAGCCCCAGCATTTT